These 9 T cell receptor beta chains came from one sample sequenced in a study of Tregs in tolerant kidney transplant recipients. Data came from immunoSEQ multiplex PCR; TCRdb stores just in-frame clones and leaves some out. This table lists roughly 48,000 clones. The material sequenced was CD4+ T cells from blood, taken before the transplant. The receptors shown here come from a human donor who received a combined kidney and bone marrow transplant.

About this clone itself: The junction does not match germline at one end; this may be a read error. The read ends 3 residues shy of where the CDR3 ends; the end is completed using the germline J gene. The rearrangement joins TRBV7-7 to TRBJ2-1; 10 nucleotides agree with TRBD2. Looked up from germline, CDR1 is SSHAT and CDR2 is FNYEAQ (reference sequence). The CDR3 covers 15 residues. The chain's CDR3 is CASSLGLAGDNEQFF. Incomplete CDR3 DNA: TGTGCTAGCAGCTTAGGGCTAGCGGGAGACAATGAG.

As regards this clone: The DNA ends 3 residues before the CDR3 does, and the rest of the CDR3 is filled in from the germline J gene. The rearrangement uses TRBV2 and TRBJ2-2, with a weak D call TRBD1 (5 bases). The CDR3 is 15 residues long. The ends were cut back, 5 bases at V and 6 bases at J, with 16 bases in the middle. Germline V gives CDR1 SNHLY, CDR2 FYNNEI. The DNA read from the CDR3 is TGTGCCAGCAGTTTAGACAGTGCCCACCCCGGGGAG. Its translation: CASSLDSAHPGE. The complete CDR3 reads CASSLDSAHPGELFF.

The CDR3 bases that were read are TGTGCCAGCTCACCAAAGGGACAGGAACACAATGAG. Its protein product is CASSPKGQEHNE. The whole CDR3 sequence is CASSPKGQEHNEQFF. The chain combines TRBV18 with TRBJ2-1; TRBD1 aligns across 8 bases. The CDR3 extends 3 residues past the end of the read, so its final part is completed from the germline J gene. The CDR3 is made up of 15 amino acids. With 2 bases clipped from V and 5 bases from J, the junction kept 5 bases outside the gene matches. In germline, CDR1 is KGHSH, CDR2 LQKENI.

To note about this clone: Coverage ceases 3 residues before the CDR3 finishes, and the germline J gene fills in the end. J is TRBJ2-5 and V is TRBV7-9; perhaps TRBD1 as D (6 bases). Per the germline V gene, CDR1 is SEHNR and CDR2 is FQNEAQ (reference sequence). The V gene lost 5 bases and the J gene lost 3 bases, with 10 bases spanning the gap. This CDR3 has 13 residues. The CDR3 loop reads CASSERGKETQYF. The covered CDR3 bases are TGTGCCAGCAGCGAAAGGGGGAAAGAGACC.

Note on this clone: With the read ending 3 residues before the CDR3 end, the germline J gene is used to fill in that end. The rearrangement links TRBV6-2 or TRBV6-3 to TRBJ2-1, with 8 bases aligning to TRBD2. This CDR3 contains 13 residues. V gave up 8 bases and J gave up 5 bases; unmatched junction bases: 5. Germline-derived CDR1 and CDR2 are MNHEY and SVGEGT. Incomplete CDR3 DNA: TGTGCCAGCCTATTAGCGGGGAACAATGAG. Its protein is CASLLAGNNE. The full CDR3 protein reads CASLLAGNNEQFF.

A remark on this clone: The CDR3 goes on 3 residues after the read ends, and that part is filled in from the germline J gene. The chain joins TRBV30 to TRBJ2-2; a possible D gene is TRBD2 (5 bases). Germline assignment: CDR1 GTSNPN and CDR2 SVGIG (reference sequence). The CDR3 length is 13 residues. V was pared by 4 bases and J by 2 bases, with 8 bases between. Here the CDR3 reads CAWKSGNTGELFF. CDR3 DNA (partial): TGTGCCTGGAAAAGCGGAAACACCGGGGAG. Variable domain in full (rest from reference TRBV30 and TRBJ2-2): SQTIHQWPATLVQPVGSPLSLECTVEGTSNPNLYWYRQAAGRGLQLLFYSVGIGQISSEVPQNLSASRPQDRQFILSSKKLLLSDSGFYLCAWKSGNTGELFFGEGSRLTVL.

Partial CDR3 DNA: TGTGCCAGCAGCTTAGGACAATTCTATGGC. Its protein is CASSLGQFYG. Given in full, the CDR3 is CASSLGQFYGYTF. The chain uses TRBV7-9 and TRBJ1-2; D is unresolved. The CDR3 goes on 3 residues after the read ends, and that part is filled in from the germline J gene. Germline assignment: CDR1 SEHNR and CDR2 FQNEAQ (reference sequence). The ends were cut back, 1 base at V and 4 bases at J, with 7 bases in the middle. The CDR3 contains 13 residues.

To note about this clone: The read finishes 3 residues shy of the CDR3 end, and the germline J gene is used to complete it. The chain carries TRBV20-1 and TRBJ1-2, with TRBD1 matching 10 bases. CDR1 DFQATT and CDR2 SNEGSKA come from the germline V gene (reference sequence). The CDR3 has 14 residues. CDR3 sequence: CSARDTGTGEGYTF. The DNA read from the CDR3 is TGCAGTGCTAGAGACACGGGGACAGGGGAAGGC.

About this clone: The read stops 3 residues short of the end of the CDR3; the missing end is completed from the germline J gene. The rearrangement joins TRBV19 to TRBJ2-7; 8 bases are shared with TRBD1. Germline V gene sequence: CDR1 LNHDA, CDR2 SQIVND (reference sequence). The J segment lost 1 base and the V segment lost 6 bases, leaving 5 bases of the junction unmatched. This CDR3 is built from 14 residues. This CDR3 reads CASRRQGLSYEQYF. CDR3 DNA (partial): TGTGCCAGTAGACGACAGGGGTTATCCTACGAG. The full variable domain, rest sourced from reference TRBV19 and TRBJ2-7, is DGGITQSPKYLFRKEGQNVTLSCEQNLNHDAMYWYRQDPGQGLRLIYYSQIVNDFQKGDIAEGYSVSREKKESFPLTVTSAQKNPTAFYLCASRRQGLSYEQYFGPGTRLTVT.